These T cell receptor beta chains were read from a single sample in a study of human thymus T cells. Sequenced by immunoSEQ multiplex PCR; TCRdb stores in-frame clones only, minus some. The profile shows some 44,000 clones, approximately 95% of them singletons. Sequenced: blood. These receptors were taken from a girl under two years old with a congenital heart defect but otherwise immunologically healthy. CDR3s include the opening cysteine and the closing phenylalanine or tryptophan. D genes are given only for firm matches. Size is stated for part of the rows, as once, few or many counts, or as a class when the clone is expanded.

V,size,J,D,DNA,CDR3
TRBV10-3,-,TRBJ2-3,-,TGTGCCATCCTAAACACAGATACGCAGTATTTT,CAILNTDTQYF
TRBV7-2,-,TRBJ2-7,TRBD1,TGTGCCAGCAGCTTAGGTCAGGGGGCATACTACGAGCAGTACTTC,CASSLGQGAYYEQYF
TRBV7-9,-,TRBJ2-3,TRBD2,TGTGCCAGCAGCTCCTCGGGACTACCGGCAGATACGCAGTATTTT,CASSSSGLPADTQYF
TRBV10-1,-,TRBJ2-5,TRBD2,TGCGCCAGCACTCCAGAAGGGGCTAGCGGGAGGACCTACCAAGAGACCCAGTACTTC,CASTPEGASGRTYQETQYF
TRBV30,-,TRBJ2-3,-,TGTGCCTGGAGTGTCGGCCAAGGGCGAGATACGCAGTATTTT,CAWSVGQGRDTQYF
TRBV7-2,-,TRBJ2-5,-,TGTGCCAGCAGCTTAGGCACGCAAACCCAGTACTTC,CASSLGTQTQYF
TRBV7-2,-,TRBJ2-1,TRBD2,TGTGCCAGCAGCCGACTAGCGTCCTACAATGAGCAGTTCTTC,CASSRLASYNEQFF
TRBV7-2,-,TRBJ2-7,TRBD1,TGTGCCAGCACCAGACAGGGGGGGGCCTACGAGCAGTACTTC,CASTRQGGAYEQYF
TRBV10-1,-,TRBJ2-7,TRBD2,TGCGCCAGCAGTGCCAGCGGGAGAGACGAGCAGTACTTC,CASSASGRDEQYF
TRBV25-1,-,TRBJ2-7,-,TGTGCCAGCAGTACTCTAGGCGGTTTGGTAGGCGAGCAGTACTTC,CASSTLGGLVGEQYF
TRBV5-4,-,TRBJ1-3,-,TGTGCCAGCAGCTTGGCCCGCAACTCTGGAAACACCATATATTTT,CASSLARNSGNTIYF
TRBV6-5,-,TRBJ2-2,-,TGTGCCAGCCAACGGGTACGCTCCGGGGAGCTGTTTTTT,CASQRVRSGELFF
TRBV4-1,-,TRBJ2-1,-,TGCGCCAGCAGCCCCGTTAGGGACAATGAGCAGTTCTTC,CASSPVRDNEQFF
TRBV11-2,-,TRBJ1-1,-,TGTGCCAGCAGCTTAGGGGAAAAAGCTTTCTTT,CASSLGEKAFF
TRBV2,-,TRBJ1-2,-,TGTGCCAGCAGTGAATATGTCGACAGCTATGGCTACACCTTC,CASSEYVDSYGYTF
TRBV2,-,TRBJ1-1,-,TGTGCCAGTAAAGTGAACACTGAAGCTTTCTTT,CASKVNTEAFF
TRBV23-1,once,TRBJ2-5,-,TGCGCCAGCCGAGAACAGGGCAGGGAGACCCAGTACTTC,CASREQGRETQYF
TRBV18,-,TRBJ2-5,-,TGTGCCAGCTCACCATGGAGGGACCAAGAGACCCAGTACTTC,CASSPWRDQETQYF
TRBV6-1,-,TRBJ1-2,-,TGTGCCAGCAGCTTCCACTATGGCTACACCTTC,CASSFHYGYTF
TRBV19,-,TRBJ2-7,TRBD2,TGTGCCAGTAGTATAGAGGTCCCTACTAGCGGGAGGGCCTTCGAGCAGTACTTC,CASSIEVPTSGRAFEQYF
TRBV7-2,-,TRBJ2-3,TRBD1,TGTGCCAGCAGCTCGACCAGGGGGCCCACAGATACGCAGTATTTT,CASSSTRGPTDTQYF
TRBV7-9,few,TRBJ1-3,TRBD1,TGTGCCAGCAGCCCCGACCAGGGGGCAACGGGAAACACCATATATTTT,CASSPDQGATGNTIYF
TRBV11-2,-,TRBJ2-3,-,TGTGCCAGCAGCTTACTCCCCCACTATGTGACAGATACGCAGTATTTT,CASSLLPHYVTDTQYF
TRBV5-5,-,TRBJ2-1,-,TGTGCCAGCAGCTTGTGGTGGGAGCAATACAATGAGCAGTTCTTC,CASSLWWEQYNEQFF
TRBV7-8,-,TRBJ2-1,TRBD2,TGTGCCAGCAGCTTCGTTGCACTAGCGGGAACGAATGAGCAGTTCTTC,CASSFVALAGTNEQFF
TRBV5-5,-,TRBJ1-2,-,TGTGCCAGCAGCTTCCGGGTAGATGGCTACACCTTC,CASSFRVDGYTF
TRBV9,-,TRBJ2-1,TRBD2,TGTGCCAGCAGCGTAGGACTAGCGGGGTACAATGAGCAGTTCTTC,CASSVGLAGYNEQFF
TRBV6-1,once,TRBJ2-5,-,TGTGCCAGCAGGGGGGGGCGCGGAGAGACCCAGTACTTC,CASRGGRGETQYF